These 10 T cell receptor beta chains originate from one sample sequenced in a study of blood T cell repertoires in COVID-19 (TCRdb year 2020). Receptor amplification or capture employed the immunoSEQ multiplex PCR assay. TCRdb carries this immuneACCESS record with in-frame sequences only. Its versions omit some clonotypes, under half of them owing to an unresolved V gene in the studies checked, with the rest unexplained. Across this sample there are some 260,000 clones, with about 88% seen only once. The top ten clones comprise approximately 4.5% of the sample. Sequences were obtained from PBMCs or T cells enriched from blood (not recorded which). These receptors were obtained from a young man with acute COVID-19.

This chain uses TRBV15 with TRBJ2-5, with 13 bases lining up with TRBD2. Germline V gene sequence: CDR1 LNHNV, CDR2 YYDKDF (reference sequence). V was clipped by 1 base and J by 0 bases; unmatched bases: 2. This CDR3 region has 17 residues. The CDR3 region is CATSRGGLAGYQETQYF. The CDR3 nucleotides are TGTGCCACCAGCAGAGGGGGACTAGCGGGGTACCAAGAGACCCAGTACTTC.

This chain uses TRBV27 with TRBJ1-2; 9 nucleotides align to TRBD1. The CDR3 is 15 residues long. V lost 7 bases to trimming and J lost 2 bases; unmatched junction nucleotides: 8. Germline V CDR1 and CDR2: MNHEY, SMNVEV (reference sequence). CDR3 bases: TGTGCCAGCAAGGGACAGGGTCGAGTAAACTATGGCTACACCTTC. Translation: CASKGQGRVNYGYTF.

The chain uses TRBV13 and TRBJ1-6; 7 nucleotides agree with TRBD1. There are 14 residues in the CDR3. Losses at the gene ends were 5 bases for V and 11 bases for J; bases not matched to a gene: 9. Germline CDR1 reads PRHDT; CDR2 reads FYEKMQ (reference sequence). In DNA form, the CDR3 reads TGTGCCAGCAGCGGAGACAGGGTGCCTCCACCCCTCCACTTT. This translates into CASSGDRVPPPLHF. The full variable domain, completed using reference TRBV13 and TRBJ1-6, is AAGVIQSPRHLIKEKRETATLKCYPIPRHDTVYWYQQGPGQDPQFLISFYEKMQSDKGSIPDRFSAQQFSDYHSELNMSSLELGDSALYFCASSGDRVPPPLHFGNGTRLTVT.

The chain links TRBV5-6 to TRBJ2-1; the D gene is possibly TRBD1 (6 bases). Germline V gives CDR1 SGHDT, CDR2 YYEEEE. The CDR3 has 15 residues. V was clipped by 0 bases and J by 4 bases, with 11 bases between them. The CDR3 spells CASSLVQGQYNEQFF. The DNA of the CDR3 is TGTGCCAGCAGCTTGGTACAGGGTCAATACAATGAGCAGTTCTTC.

CDR3 DNA: TGTGCCAGCAGTTCATCAGGTTCCTATGGCTACACCTTC. It is translated as CASSSSGSYGYTF. V is TRBV6-1 and J is TRBJ1-2, with D unresolved. CDR3 size: 13 residues. Trimming took off 5 bases at V and 4 bases at J, with 11 bases between the two ends. Germline CDR1 reads MNHNS; CDR2 reads SASEGT.

The chain joins TRBV27 to TRBJ1-5, with 7 bases identical to TRBD1. From germline, CDR1 is MNHEY and CDR2 SMNVEV (reference sequence). V gave up 6 bases and J gave up 7 bases; unmatched junction bases: 9. CDR3 size: 14 residues. CDR3 DNA: TGTGCCAGCAGAACACTAACAGGGGAACAGCCCCAGCATTTT. It translates to CASRTLTGEQPQHF.

V is TRBV3-1 (or the pseudogene TRBV3-2) and J is TRBJ2-2, with unresolved D. Germline loops: CDR1 LGHDT, CDR2 YNNKEL (reference sequence). The CDR3 has 14 residues. Deletions cut 3 bases from V and 4 bases from J, with 9 bases between. The CDR3 DNA reads as TGTGCCAGCAGCCAGGGCTCGGTCACCGGGGAGCTGTTTTTT. Its protein product is CASSQGSVTGELFF.

The chain carries TRBV19 and TRBJ2-1; 8 bases line up with TRBD1. J was trimmed by 5 bases and V by 3 bases; bases with no gene match: 6. Per the germline V gene, CDR1 is LNHDA and CDR2 is SQIVND (reference sequence). CDR3 length: 15 amino acids. The CDR3 DNA is TGTGCCAGTAGTATCGACAGGGGAGGTAACAATGAGCAGTTCTTC. It specifies CASSIDRGGNNEQFF.

The chain links TRBV4-1 to TRBJ2-1, with D maybe TRBD1 (5 bases). V shed 3 bases and J shed 4 bases, with 13 bases lying between them. Germline V lookup: CDR1 MGHRA, CDR2 YSYEKL. This CDR3 contains 15 residues. The CDR3 protein is CASSQVRQPYNEQFF. The CDR3 DNA reads as TGCGCCAGCAGCCAGGTTCGACAGCCGTACAATGAGCAGTTCTTC.

The chain employs TRBV5-8 and TRBJ1-2; 11 positions agree with TRBD1. The CDR3 is 15 residues long. Germline lookup yields CDR1 SGHTS and CDR2 YDEGEE. The trim removed 3 bases at V and 6 bases at J, leaving 7 bases unmatched. The CDR3 region is CASSSGTGGWDGYTF. The DNA of the CDR3 is TGTGCCAGCAGCTCCGGGACAGGGGGATGGGATGGCTACACCTTC.